The present T cell receptor (beta chain) was sequenced within a study of blood T cell repertoires in COVID-19. Across the whole study: Samples came from the United States, Italy and Spain, spanning acute and convalescent COVID-19. T cells, B-cell-depleted T cells, or PBMCs provided the cDNA or gDNA that served as material.

This CDR3 comprises 16 residues. V lost 2 bases and J lost 4; bases outside the gene matches: 3. The V gene's germline CDR1 is MGHRA and CDR2 YSYEKL. Data came from immunoSEQ multiplex PCR; TCRdb stores just in-frame clones and leaves some out. The sample holds roughly 90,000 clones, almost 90% seen once. The clonotype originates from a human donor with active COVID-19. The donor label of this sample is uncertain. The chain links TRBV4-1 to TRBJ2-6; 9 bases are a match to TRBD1. The sample consisted of peripheral blood. This CDR3 is CASSQRDRDGANVLTF. In DNA form, the CDR3 reads TGCGCCAGCAGCCAAAGGGACAGGGACGGGGCCAACGTCCTGACTTTC.